These 21 T cell receptor beta chains share one sample of origin, sequenced in a study of T-cell memory formation after mild COVID-19. Via MiXCR, TCRdb re-called the 5' RACE reads, giving one row per CDR3 protein. In the table there are roughly 240,000 distinct CDR3 sequences, approximately 15% of which are singletons. The material sequenced was PBMCs or a T cell subset sorted from them (not recorded which). These TCRs come from an adult woman who had mild COVID-19 (a few samples of this study predate the infection). Cell type and time point are not known.

This clonotype appeared a few times. The rearrangement links TRBV6-1 to TRBJ2-3; D gene unclear. The CDR3 has 15 amino acids. In germline, CDR1 is MNHNS, CDR2 SASEGT. V lost 7 bases and J lost 1, with 15 bases in between. CDR3 nucleotide sequence: TGTGCCAGCACTATGACATATTCCCGCACAGATACGCAGTATTTT. Protein product: CASTMTYSRTDTQYF.

This clonotype has only a few counts. The chain has TRBV5-5 and TRBJ2-5; D uncertain. The V end was cut by 6 bases, the J end by 2 bases, with 11 bases between. Germline V gene sequence: CDR1 SGHKS, CDR2 YYEKEE (reference sequence). The CDR3 is 13 amino acids. CDR3 sequence: CASNLAHQETQYF. CDR3 DNA sequence: TGTGCCAGCAACCTGGCACATCAAGAGACCCAGTACTTC. The variable domain in full, with the rest retrieved from reference TRBV5-5 and TRBJ2-5, is DAGVTQSPTHLIKTRGQQVTLRCSPISGHKSVSWYQQVLGQGPQFIFQYYEKEERGRGNFPDRFSARQFPNYSSELNVNALLLGDSALYLCASNLAHQETQYFGPGTRLLVL.

This sequence joins TRBV29-1 and TRBJ1-2, with D possibly being TRBD1 (6 bases). The germline gives CDR1 SQVTM, CDR2 ANQGSEA. This CDR3 spans 12 amino acids. V was shortened by 8 bases and J by 8 bases, with 18 bases between the two germline ends. CDR3 DNA: TGCAGCCTTTCAACCGGGACAACGGGCTACACCTTC. It translates to CSLSTGTTGYTF.

The J gene is TRBJ2-2, the V gene TRBV7-6; 10 bases line up with TRBD2. From germline, CDR1 is SGHVS and CDR2 FNYEAQ. The CDR3 loop spans 16 amino acids. Trimming at V came to 6 bases and at J to 3 bases, leaving 7 bases not matched to a gene. CDR3 nucleotides: TGTGCCAGCAGACAAAGCGGGGGGGCCGACACCGGGGAGCTGTTTTTT. Translated: CASRQSGGADTGELFF.

In its sample, this clonotype was seen a few times. The chain combines TRBV18 with TRBJ2-7; tentatively, D is TRBD1 (5 bases). Trimming stripped 1 base from V and 2 bases from J, with 9 bases between. The CDR3 extends over 14 amino acids. Germline V lookup: CDR1 KGHSH, CDR2 LQKENI. This chain's CDR3 is CASSPQLQAYEQYF. DNA for the CDR3: TGTGCCAGCTCACCACAGTTACAGGCCTACGAGCAGTACTTC.

This clonotype was seen a handful of times. This chain connects TRBV4-2 to TRBJ1-5; TRBD1 is a possible D gene (5 bases). From germline, CDR1 is LGHNA and CDR2 YNFKEQ. With 0 bases removed from V and 9 bases from J, the gap between germline ends came to 15 bases. CDR3 size: 15 residues. CDR3 sequence reads: CASSQDGDPYRPQHF. In nucleotides, the CDR3 is TGTGCCAGCAGCCAAGATGGGGACCCTTATCGGCCCCAGCATTTT.

This clonotype has a count of ten or more. This rearrangement joins TRBV20-1 to TRBJ2-3; TRBD2 might be the D (6 bases). Trimming took off 3 bases at V and 3 bases at J, with 16 bases between the two ends. The germline CDR1 and CDR2 sequences are DFQATT and SNEGSKA (reference sequence). The CDR3 consists of 15 residues. Here the CDR3 DNA reads TGCAGTGCTAGGGAGGGTGCGTCAAGAACAGATACGCAGTATTTT. It specifies CSAREGASRTDTQYF.

This chain uses TRBV20-1 with TRBJ2-1; D might be TRBD1 (6 bases). Germline CDR1 and CDR2: DFQATT and SNEGSKA (reference sequence). Trimming took 0 bases from V and 2 from J, leaving 14 bases between them. This CDR3 is 16 amino acids long. CDR3 DNA: TGCAGTGCTAGAGAACCAGGGGTTTTTGCCTACAATGAGCAGTTCTTC. Its translation: CSAREPGVFAYNEQFF.

This clonotype was detected only once. The chain uses TRBV7-6 and TRBJ2-1, with D tentatively TRBD1 or TRBD2 (7 bases each). CDR3 size: 16 residues. Per germline, CDR1 SGHVS and CDR2 FNYEAQ. V gave up 5 bases and J gave up 3 bases, with 17 bases separating them. The CDR3 is CASSPSTGDYYNEQFF. The CDR3 region has the DNA TGTGCCAGCAGCCCGAGCACAGGGGACTACTACAATGAGCAGTTCTTC. Full variable domain (outside the CDR3, taken from reference TRBV7-6 and TRBJ2-1): GAGVSQSPRYKVTKRGQDVALRCDPISGHVSLYWYRQALGQGPEFLTYFNYEAQQDKSGLPNDRFSAERPEGSISTLTIQRTEQRDSAMYRCASSPSTGDYYNEQFFGPGTRLTVL.

The V and J genes are TRBV5-6 and TRBJ1-3, with a possible D match to TRBD1 (5 bases). Germline V CDR1 and CDR2: SGHDT, YYEEEE. V lost 3 bases and J lost 0, with 10 bases in between. The CDR3 extends over 15 amino acids. The DNA for the CDR3 is TGTGCCAGCAGCTCCGGACAATACTCTGGAAACACCATATATTTT. Its protein product is CASSSGQYSGNTIYF.

This clonotype has a handful of counts. The rearrangement joins TRBV6-5 to TRBJ2-1; D is perhaps TRBD2 (6 bases). Germline lookup yields CDR1 MNHEY and CDR2 SVGAGI. V dropped 2 bases and J dropped 7 bases, with 18 bases sitting between them. There are 16 residues in the CDR3. Written as DNA, the CDR3 is TGTGCCAGCAGTTACGCCAGGAGGGCGGGAAGGAATGAGCAGTTCTTC. Protein sequence: CASSYARRAGRNEQFF.

This clonotype was observed many times. This chain uses TRBV7-2 with TRBJ2-1; D remains ambiguous. Germline assignment: CDR1 SGHTA and CDR2 FQGNSA. Trimming cost V 5 bases and J 0 bases, with 2 bases left between them. The CDR3 is made up of 12 amino acids. The CDR3 region is CASSRSYNEQFF. In DNA form, the CDR3 reads TGTGCCAGCAGCCGCTCCTACAATGAGCAGTTCTTC.

The count of this clonotype is one. This chain connects TRBV12-5 to TRBJ2-1, with D perhaps matching TRBD2 (6 bases). Between the trimmed V and J ends, which lost 6 bases and 3 bases, there was a span of 9 bases. This CDR3 is built from 13 residues. The germline V gene has CDR1 LGHNT and CDR2 FRNRAP. CDR3 sequence: CASGVRGYNEQFF. The DNA of the CDR3 is TGTGCTAGTGGGGTGCGGGGCTACAATGAGCAGTTCTTC.

CDR3 sequence: CSAPTSGGRNEQFF. CDR3 DNA: TGCAGTGCTCCTACTAGCGGGGGGCGCAATGAGCAGTTCTTC. The chain recombines TRBV20-1 with TRBJ2-1; 12 positions match TRBD2. V lost 5 bases, J lost 6 bases, and 5 bases stayed unmatched. The CDR3 has 14 residues. Germline V gene sequence: CDR1 DFQATT, CDR2 SNEGSKA (reference sequence).

The chain has TRBV20-1 and TRBJ2-7, with 8 positions matching TRBD2. Trimming at V came to 7 bases and at J to 5 bases, leaving 4 bases not matched to a gene. Germline CDR1 DFQATT, CDR2 SNEGSKA (reference sequence). There are 11 residues in the CDR3. CDR3 DNA: TGCAGTGGAGCTAGCGGGCACGAGCAGTACTTC. This gives the protein CSGASGHEQYF.

The V and J genes are TRBV4-3 and TRBJ2-1; 7 bases line up with TRBD1. Germline V CDR1 and CDR2: LGHNA, YSLEER. Germline trimming cut 0 bases from V and 10 bases from J; bases unmatched to any gene: 9. CDR3 size: 15 residues. CDR3 in amino acids: CASSQDPGTVREQFF. Here the CDR3 DNA reads TGCGCCAGCAGCCAAGATCCAGGGACAGTTCGGGAGCAGTTCTTC.

The chain combines TRBV15 with TRBJ1-4; D remains unclear. CDR1 is LNHNV and CDR2 is YYDKDF in the germline V gene (reference sequence). V lost 1 base and J 10 bases, leaving 7 bases between the germline ends. This CDR3 contains 12 residues. The CDR3 spells CATSRADGKLFF. In nucleotides, the CDR3 is TGTGCCACCAGCAGAGCTGACGGAAAACTGTTTTTT. Combining the CDR3 with reference TRBV15 and TRBJ1-4 gives the whole variable domain DAMVIQNPRYQVTQFGKPVTLSCSQTLNHNVMYWYQQKSSQAPKLLFHYYDKDFNNEADTPDNFQSRRPNTSFCFLDIRSPGLGDTAMYLCATSRADGKLFFGSGTQLSVL.

The CDR3, as DNA: TGTGCCAGCAGCCCGGTGAGAACCCTCTCTGGGGCCAACGTCCTGACTTTC. Translated: CASSPVRTLSGANVLTF. The genes are TRBV7-9 and TRBJ2-6, with D unclear. There are 17 residues in the CDR3. V lost 5 bases to trimming and J lost 0 bases, with 14 bases between them. The germline V gene has CDR1 SEHNR and CDR2 FQNEAQ (reference sequence).

This clonotype was detected a few times. The CDR3 nucleotides read TGTGCCACCAGTGGGCGAGTAGCGGGGGGCACAGATACGCAGTATTTT. Its translation: CATSGRVAGGTDTQYF. The chain is built from TRBV24-1 and TRBJ2-3, with 9 bases lining up with TRBD2. The ends lost 5 bases at V and 1 base at J; junction bases unmatched: 6. In germline, CDR1 is KGHDR, CDR2 SFDVKD. This CDR3 comprises 16 residues.

The table lists this clonotype with a few counts. V gene TRBV7-9 combines with J gene TRBJ1-1; 7 bases match TRBD1. Germline V gene data show CDR1 as SEHNR and CDR2 as FQNEAQ (reference sequence). Unmatched junction bases numbered 8, after V lost 1 base and J lost 6 bases. The CDR3 has 15 amino acids. DNA of the CDR3: TGTGCCAGCAGCTTAGGGGACAGTGAGCTCTCTGAAGCTTTCTTT. Translating gives CASSLGDSELSEAFF.

This clonotype was counted between two and nine times. V gene TRBV5-1 combines with J gene TRBJ2-3; no clear D gene. The CDR3 loop spans 13 amino acids. CDR1 is SGHRS, CDR2 YFSETQ, per germline. V lost 6 bases and J lost 0, with 8 bases in between. Here the CDR3 reads CASMRLSTDTQYF. Written as DNA, the CDR3 is TGCGCCAGCATGAGGCTTAGCACAGATACGCAGTATTTT. Drawing the rest from reference TRBV5-1 and TRBJ2-3, the complete variable domain is KAGVTQTPRYLIKTRGQQVTLSCSPISGHRSVSWYQQTPGQGLQFLFEYFSETQRNKGNFPGRFSGRQFSNSRSEMNVSTLELGDSALYLCASMRLSTDTQYFGPGTRLTVL.